This T cell receptor beta chain appears in the sequencing data of a study of follicular helper T cells after annual influenza vaccination. Study-level findings and limits: Plasmablast frequency change correlated with clonality change in ICOS+CD38+ cTfh.

This table comes from immunoSEQ multiplex PCR, and its TCRdb copy is limited to in-frame clones, with some not included. This sample carries approximately 10,000 clones, approximately 82% of them seen once, and the ten largest clones take 0.3% to 0.5%. About this clone itself: Its target is unknown.

The CDR3 is 14 amino acids. Germline V lookup: CDR1 SGHRS, CDR2 YFSETQ. V shed 2 bases and J shed 5 bases, with 13 bases lying between them. Time point noted: 2015-2016 season, 7 days after influenza vaccination. This receptor was taken from an adult who received the influenza vaccine. The gene calls are TRBV5-1 and TRBJ1-2; tentative D call: TRBD1 (5 bases). This specimen was CXCR5- memory CD4+ T cells sorted from blood, taken 7 days after influenza vaccination. The CDR3 loop is CASSLGDRAYGYTF. CDR3 DNA: TGCGCCAGCAGCTTAGGGGACCGAGCATATGGCTACACCTTC.